This T cell receptor (beta chain) was retrieved from a study of spatial heterogeneity in lung cancer. General study points: The study found ubiquitous expanded tumor TCRs in blood more at resection than follow-up.

As regards this clonotype: Antigen: not known.

Noted time point: sample taken at primary tumor resection. Without sorting, whole RNA was sequenced from tumor, nontumor lung or frozen PBMC. A total of approximately 70 untreated early-stage non-small cell lung cancer patients served as donors. MiXCR was run by TCRdb on the 5' RACE reads, yielding one entry per CDR3 protein. The table records about 45,000 distinct CDR3 sequences, about an eighth of them present only once. Germline CDR1 reads LNHDA; CDR2 reads SQIVND (reference sequence). The CDR3 has 11 residues. With 4 bases removed from V and 3 bases from J, the gap between germline ends came to 4 bases.

The specimen was PBMCs, collected at surgery. The source is a female donor with early-stage non-small cell lung cancer. The J gene is TRBJ2-7, the V gene TRBV19; no reliable D call. DNA for the CDR3: TGTGCCAGTAGTAACCTCTACGAGCAGTACTTC. Its protein product is CASSNLYEQYF.